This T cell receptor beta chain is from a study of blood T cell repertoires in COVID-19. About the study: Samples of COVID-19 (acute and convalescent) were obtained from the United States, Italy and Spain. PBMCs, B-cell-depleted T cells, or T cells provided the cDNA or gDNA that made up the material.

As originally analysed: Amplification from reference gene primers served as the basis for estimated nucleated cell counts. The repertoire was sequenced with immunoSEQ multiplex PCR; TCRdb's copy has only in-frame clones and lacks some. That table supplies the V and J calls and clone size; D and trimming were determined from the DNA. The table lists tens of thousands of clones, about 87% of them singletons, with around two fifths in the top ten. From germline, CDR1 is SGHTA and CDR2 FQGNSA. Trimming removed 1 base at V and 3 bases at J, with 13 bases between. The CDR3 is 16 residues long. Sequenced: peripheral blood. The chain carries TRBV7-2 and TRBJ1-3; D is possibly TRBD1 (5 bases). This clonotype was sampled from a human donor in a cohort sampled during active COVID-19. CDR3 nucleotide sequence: TGTGCCAGCAGCTTAGTTGGCGGGGGAAGTGGAAACACCATATATTTT. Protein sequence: CASSLVGGGSGNTIYF.